These 5 T cell receptor beta chains were all obtained from the same sample, sequenced in a study of T cell responses to AZD1222 COVID-19 vaccine. Only in-frame clones appear in the TCRdb table, and some are missing; sequencing was by immunoSEQ multiplex PCR. This table has around 140,000 clones, roughly 92% appearing once. The sequencing here drew on peripheral blood, taken on day 0 of AZD1222 vaccination. Receptors were obtained from an adult in good health.

The genes are TRBV6-4 and TRBJ2-3; 7 nucleotides line up with TRBD2. Losses at the gene ends were 2 bases for V and 6 bases for J; bases not matched to a gene: 5. Germline CDR1 is MRHNA and CDR2 is SNTAGT. This CDR3 is built from 14 residues. This chain's CDR3 is CASSDGGVRDTQYF. CDR3 nucleotide sequence: TGTGCCAGCAGTGACGGGGGGGTAAGGGATACGCAGTATTTT.

J is TRBJ1-1 and V is TRBV5-8, with 7 bases fitting TRBD1. The J segment lost 12 bases and the V segment lost 5 bases, leaving 10 bases of the junction unmatched. The CDR3 contains 12 residues. Germline assignment: CDR1 SGHTS and CDR2 YDEGEE. The CDR3 nucleotides read TGTGCCAGCAGTCCGGGACAGAGGTTTACTTTCTTT. Its translation is CASSPGQRFTFF.

This chain joins TRBV11-2 and TRBJ2-7; D uncertain. The CDR3 loop spans 13 amino acids. The V gene lost 3 bases and the J gene lost 4 bases, with 10 bases spanning the gap. Germline V CDR1 and CDR2: SGHAT, FQNNGV. The CDR3: CASSFDSAYEQYF. CDR3 DNA: TGTGCCAGCAGCTTCGATTCGGCGTACGAGCAGTACTTC.

This clone has just one count. A junction end diverges from the germline sequence, so it may reflect a read error. The chain combines TRBV6-6 with TRBJ1-5, with unresolved D. The CDR3 spans 13 residues. Looked up from germline, CDR1 is MNHNY and CDR2 is SVGAGI (reference sequence). The CDR3 loop reads CASSESSHQPQHF. CDR3 DNA: TGTGCCAGCAGTGAGTCTAGCCATCAGCCCCAGCATTTT.

The V call is TRBV5-4, the J call TRBJ2-3, with 7 positions matching TRBD2. V lost 0 bases, J lost 2 bases, and 9 bases stayed unmatched. The germline V gene has CDR1 SGHNT and CDR2 YYREEE (reference sequence). The length of the CDR3 is 17 residues. The CDR3 protein is CASSLAHGRASTDTQYF. DNA for the CDR3: TGTGCCAGCAGCTTGGCCCATGGGAGGGCTTCCACAGATACGCAGTATTTT.